Shown below are 12 T cell receptor beta chains from a single sample sequenced in a study. TCRdb re-analysed the RT-PCR reads in MiXCR, keeping a single row per CDR3 protein. The repertoire has 550,000 to 750,000 distinct CDR3 sequences, around 14% of them found once; the top ten carry just over 3.5%. The sequenced sample consisted of memory CD4+ T cells from blood. The receptors shown here come from a female donor in good health, serving as a healthy control.

The chain couples TRBV5-1 to TRBJ2-5, with D unresolved. The germline V gene encodes CDR1 SGHRS and CDR2 YFSETQ. The CDR3 extends over 12 amino acids. V gave up 3 bases and J gave up 5 bases, with 8 bases separating them. CDR3 DNA sequence: TGCGCCAGCAGCTCTGGTACTGAGACCCAGTACTTC. Its translation is CASSSGTETQYF.

This clonotype was seen repeatedly, ten times or more. The rearrangement uses TRBV5-1 and TRBJ2-1, with TRBD2 identical over 10 bases. J gave up 9 bases and V 0 bases, and 6 bases lay outside the gene matches. CDR3 size: 15 residues. CDR1 and CDR2 from the germline V gene are SGHRS and YFSETQ. CDR3: CASSLGASGSGEQFF. The CDR3 bases are TGCGCCAGCAGCTTGGGGGCTAGCGGGAGTGGTGAGCAGTTCTTC. Complete variable domain (other parts from reference TRBV5-1 and TRBJ2-1): KAGVTQTPRYLIKTRGQQVTLSCSPISGHRSVSWYQQTPGQGLQFLFEYFSETQRNKGNFPGRFSGRQFSNSRSEMNVSTLELGDSALYLCASSLGASGSGEQFFGPGTRLTVL.

This clonotype was found a few times. The rearrangement links TRBV6-1 to TRBJ1-1; D is undetermined. V lost 1 base and J lost 11, with 5 bases in between. This CDR3 is built from 10 residues. Germline V gene sequence: CDR1 MNHNS, CDR2 SASEGT. CDR3 protein: CASSEVTAFF. The CDR3 region has the DNA TGTGCCAGCAGTGAAGTAACTGCTTTCTTT.

This clonotype came up many times. The chain uses TRBV5-5 and TRBJ2-1, with 12 bases matching TRBD2. This CDR3 contains 15 residues. The V gene's germline CDR1 is SGHKS and CDR2 YYEKEE (reference sequence). The V gene end was trimmed by 3 bases and the J gene end by 8 bases; junction bases not matched to a gene: 6. DNA of the CDR3: TGTGCCAGCAGCTGGACTAGCGGGACCTGGGATGAGCAGTTCTTC. It specifies CASSWTSGTWDEQFF.

The V and J genes are TRBV9 and TRBJ2-7; TRBD1 agrees at 8 bases. The V gene's germline CDR1 is SGDLS and CDR2 YYNGEE. CDR3 size: 15 residues. V shed 0 bases and J 4 bases; nucleotides not matched to a gene: 6. CDR3 bases: TGTGCCAGCAGCGTAGGACAGGGGAAGGGATACGAGCAGTACTTC. It codes for CASSVGQGKGYEQYF.

This clonotype was observed many times. V gene TRBV12-3 or TRBV12-4 combines with J gene TRBJ1-1; D not certain. V lost 5 bases to trimming and J lost 3 bases, with 10 bases between them. This CDR3 has 13 residues. CDR3 DNA: TGTGCCAGCAGTCCGTCTGTGGACACTGAAGCTTTCTTT. Translated, it gives CASSPSVDTEAFF.

This clonotype was detected many times. J is TRBJ1-1 and V is TRBV10-3; possible D gene TRBD1, 5 bases. Trimming left V 6 bases short and J 4 bases short, with 12 bases between. The CDR3 extends over 13 amino acids. Germline V gene lookup returns CDR1 ENHRY and CDR2 SYGVKD. The CDR3 loop is CAIRETESTEAFF. DNA for the CDR3: TGTGCCATCAGAGAGACAGAGTCCACTGAAGCTTTCTTT.

This clonotype was seen at least ten times. The gene calls are TRBV4-2 and TRBJ2-3, with D possibly being TRBD1 (6 bases). The CDR3 totals 16 residues. Germline V lookup: CDR1 LGHNA, CDR2 YNFKEQ. The V end was cut by 1 base, the J end by 0 bases, with 11 bases between. CDR3 sequence (DNA): TGTGCCAGCAGCCAAGGGACAGCCGCTAGCACAGATACGCAGTATTTT. Its translation: CASSQGTAASTDTQYF.

There are a few counts of this clonotype. The V gene is TRBV20-1, the J gene TRBJ1-6; D might be TRBD1 (5 bases). The CDR3 spans 14 residues. Trimming shortened V by 3 bases and J by 8 bases, and 14 bases separated the two germline ends. Per germline, CDR1 DFQATT and CDR2 SNEGSKA (reference sequence). CDR3 sequence reads: CSASPGTAHSPLHF. CDR3 nucleotide sequence: TGCAGTGCTAGCCCGGGGACGGCACATTCACCCCTCCACTTT.

Many counts were recorded for this clonotype. The gene calls are TRBV11-2 and TRBJ2-7; TRBD2 matches 10 bases. The CDR3 spans 14 residues. Germline CDR1 reads SGHAT; CDR2 reads FQNNGV. The ends lost 2 bases at V and 3 bases at J; junction bases unmatched: 1. The CDR3 bases are TGTGCCAGCAGCTTAAGCGGGGGGGGCTACGAGCAGTACTTC. Translating it yields CASSLSGGGYEQYF.

J is TRBJ2-1 and V is TRBV12-3 or TRBV12-4; TRBD2 matches 8 bases. CDR3 length: 13 amino acids. Trimming at V came to 5 bases and at J to 11 bases, leaving 8 bases not matched to a gene. CDR3 nucleotide sequence: TGTGCCAGCAGTACGAGGACTAGCCTACAGCAGTTCTTC. This translates into CASSTRTSLQQFF.

The CDR3 here is CASSQDRSGDRGYEQYF. The CDR3 DNA reads as TGCGCCAGCAGCCAAGACCGCTCCGGGGACAGGGGGTACGAGCAGTACTTC. The rearrangement joins TRBV4-1 to TRBJ2-7, with TRBD1 matching over 11 bases. With V trimmed by 0 bases and J by 4 bases, 8 bases remained unmatched. Germline CDR1 reads MGHRA; CDR2 reads YSYEKL. The length of the CDR3 is 17 residues.